This T cell receptor beta chain was sequenced during a study of T-cell reconstitution after alpha-beta-depleted transplantation in children. General observations from the study: From newly produced T cells came most of the T-cell counts and diversity one year after transplant. Two months or so post-transplant, alpha-beta T cells reportedly derived from several hundred expanded graft clones.

CDR1 is LGHNA and CDR2 is YNFKEQ in the germline V gene. This CDR3 is built from 17 residues. Trimming pared 3 bases from V and 4 bases from J, leaving 19 bases between. In this sample, this clonotype turned up a few times. The antigen remains unidentified. Unique molecular identifiers were used in preparing the TCRbeta library. TCRdb itself ran the PCR reads through MiXCR, one entry per CDR3 protein. The repertoire has about 460,000 distinct CDR3 sequences, approximately 10% of them found once; the top ten carry 14%. The sequence was obtained from a female patient aged 2-9 years who had a stem cell transplant for aplastic anemia, so the T cells may come from the graft donor. V usage is TRBV4-2 and J usage is TRBJ2-1, with D possibly matching TRBD2 (6 bases). Here the sequenced sample was PBMCs, mostly from graft donor cells, taken 180 days after TCRalphabeta/CD19-depleted stem cell transplant. The CDR3 region has the DNA TGTGCCAGCAGCCACCCGGGAGAGCCAATTGTATACAATGAGCAGTTCTTC. It yields the protein CASSHPGEPIVYNEQFF.